Presented here are 31 T cell receptor beta chains from one specimen sequenced in a study of regulatory T cells in long-lasting Graves disease. Investigators prepared the TCR beta libraries by applying iRepertoire HTBI primers and Arm-PCR of CDR3 regions. TCRdb called the multiplex PCR reads again in MiXCR, with one record for every CDR3 protein. The profile shows a few hundred thousand distinct CDR3 sequences, approximately 16% of them singletons. Time point given: newly diagnosed GD, antithyroid drugs for less than 3 months. The TCR library was prepared using RNA isolated from PBMCs. The same specimen was also included in a second study, on T cells in Graves' hyperthyroidism and ophthalmopathy.

The sequenced sample was peripheral blood mononuclear cells (PBMCs), obtained at new diagnosis, from a patient treated with antithyroid drugs. Receptor source: a woman in her late teens or twenties with Graves disease.

This clonotype turned up a few times. CDR3 DNA: TGTGCCAGCAGCGAGCACACCGGGGAGCTGTTTTTT. This sequence encodes CASSEHTGELFF. The J gene is TRBJ2-2, the V gene TRBV9; D not certain. Germline values: CDR1 SGDLS, CDR2 YYNGEE. V lost 3 bases, J lost 3 bases, and 3 bases lay in between. The CDR3 totals 12 residues. Combining the CDR3 with reference TRBV9 and TRBJ2-2 gives the whole variable domain DSGVTQTPKHLITATGQRVTLRCSPRSGDLSVYWYQQSLDQGLQFLIQYYNGEERAKGNILERFSAQQFPDLHSELNLSSLELGDSALYFCASSEHTGELFFGEGSRLTVL.

The rearrangement joins TRBV20-1 to TRBJ2-1, with D possibly being TRBD1 (6 bases). The V gene lost 5 bases and the J gene lost 8 bases, with 13 bases spanning the gap. CDR1 and CDR2 from the germline V gene are DFQATT and SNEGSKA (reference sequence). This CDR3 is built from 12 residues. The CDR3 loop reads CSALSGGDEQFF. The CDR3 DNA reads TGCAGTGCTCTTTCTGGGGGCGATGAGCAGTTCTTC.

This clonotype occurred many times. The V and J genes are TRBV12-3 or TRBV12-4 and TRBJ1-1, with D possibly being TRBD1 (6 bases). The CDR3 loop spans 15 amino acids. V lost 7 bases and J 0 bases, leaving 15 bases between the germline ends. The CDR3 here is CASTTPQGMNTEAFF. The CDR3 coding sequence is TGTGCCAGCACAACCCCCCAGGGGATGAACACTGAAGCTTTCTTT.

This clonotype was recorded once. This chain links TRBV10-3 with TRBJ2-3, with TRBD2 matching over 8 bases. Germline V gives CDR1 ENHRY, CDR2 SYGVKD. Germline trimming cut 2 bases from V and 1 base from J; bases unmatched to any gene: 5. The CDR3 has 16 residues. The CDR3 sequence: CAISERTGGGTDTQYF. CDR3 coding DNA: TGTGCCATCAGTGAGAGGACGGGAGGGGGCACAGATACGCAGTATTTT.

This clonotype has just a few counts. The rearrangement joins TRBV4-2 to TRBJ1-1; D not certain. The CDR3 loop spans 13 amino acids. Germline values: CDR1 LGHNA, CDR2 YNFKEQ. Between the trimmed V and J ends, which lost 0 bases and 6 bases, there was a span of 8 bases. In nucleotides, the CDR3 is TGTGCCAGCAGCCAAGATGAGGGCGCTGAAGCTTTCTTT. As protein: CASSQDEGAEAFF.

The genes are TRBV20-1 and TRBJ2-3; 15 nucleotides line up with TRBD2. Losses at the gene ends were 6 bases for V and 2 bases for J; bases not matched to a gene: 12. This CDR3 comprises 18 residues. Germline values: CDR1 DFQATT, CDR2 SNEGSKA (reference sequence). The DNA of the CDR3 is TGCAGTGCCTTGGGGTCCGGACTAGCGGGAGGGTACACAGATACGCAGTATTTT. Amino acids: CSALGSGLAGGYTDTQYF.

The chain is built from TRBV28 and TRBJ2-5; the D gene is possibly TRBD1 (6 bases). The CDR3 is made up of 16 amino acids. Germline V lookup: CDR1 MDHEN, CDR2 SYDVKM. Trimming shortened V by 4 bases and J by 1 base, and 16 bases separated the two germline ends. The CDR3 DNA reads TGTGCCAGCAGTTCCCTGGGGGCTACCTCCCAAGAGACCCAGTACTTC. It specifies CASSSLGATSQETQYF.

This clonotype was seen many times. The V gene is TRBV6-1, the J gene TRBJ2-3; no clear D gene. The CDR3 extends over 12 amino acids. Germline V gene lookup returns CDR1 MNHNS and CDR2 SASEGT. Trimming took off 2 bases at V and 5 bases at J, with 5 bases between the two ends. The CDR3 sequence: CASSEYRDTQYF. CDR3 nucleotides: TGTGCCAGCAGTGAATATCGAGATACGCAGTATTTT.

The chain combines TRBV24-1 with TRBJ1-5; the match to TRBD1 covers 9 bases. The CDR3 totals 14 residues. Trimming cost V 4 bases and J 8 bases; bases outside gene matches: 5. The germline V gene encodes CDR1 KGHDR and CDR2 SFDVKD. Written as DNA, the CDR3 is TGTGCCACCAGTGACTCGGACAGGGGAGAGCCCCAGCATTTT. Protein: CATSDSDRGEPQHF.

In its sample, this clonotype was seen a few times. The genes are TRBV28 and TRBJ1-2, with D unclear. Germline V gives CDR1 MDHEN, CDR2 SYDVKM. This CDR3 has 17 amino acids. The V end was cut by 2 bases, the J end by 4 bases, with 20 bases between. The CDR3: CASSLEDLRPKGYGYTF. In DNA form, the CDR3 reads TGTGCCAGCAGTTTAGAGGACTTGAGGCCGAAGGGCTATGGCTACACCTTC.

This rearrangement joins TRBV6-1 to TRBJ2-5; 7 bases fit TRBD2. Germline trimming cut 6 bases from V and 7 bases from J; bases unmatched to any gene: 14. Looked up from germline, CDR1 is MNHNS and CDR2 is SASEGT. CDR3 length equals 15 residues. The DNA of the CDR3 is TGTGCCAGCAGGGGACGGTCACCAGCGGGACGGACCCAGTACTTC. It translates to CASRGRSPAGRTQYF.

V usage is TRBV20-1 and J usage is TRBJ2-2, with 7 bases aligning to TRBD1. Trimming at V came to 0 bases and at J to 1 base, leaving 5 bases not matched to a gene. From germline, CDR1 is DFQATT and CDR2 SNEGSKA (reference sequence). The CDR3 contains 16 residues. CDR3 DNA: TGCAGTGCTAGAGATCCGCGACAGGGGAACACCGGGGAGCTGTTTTTT. Translation: CSARDPRQGNTGELFF.

This clonotype came up many times. The chain recombines TRBV12-3 or TRBV12-4 with TRBJ1-1; D is ambiguous. This CDR3 spans 17 amino acids. V gave up 5 bases and J gave up 4 bases, with 23 bases separating them. CDR3 nucleotides: TGTGCCAGCAGTCGGGTCTCCGGGATAGGGTATGGCACTGAAGCTTTCTTT. This translates into CASSRVSGIGYGTEAFF.

The chain recombines TRBV6-1 with TRBJ1-1; TRBD1 agrees at 7 bases. The CDR3 is made up of 13 amino acids. The germline V gene has CDR1 MNHNS and CDR2 SASEGT. Trimming at V came to 6 bases and at J to 6 bases, leaving 7 bases not matched to a gene. The CDR3 reads CASSRGGRSEAFF. In DNA form, the CDR3 reads TGTGCCAGCAGCAGAGGGGGCAGATCTGAAGCTTTCTTT.

A few counts support this clonotype. This chain joins TRBV28 and TRBJ1-3; maybe TRBD1 (6 bases). Germline V gene lookup returns CDR1 MDHEN and CDR2 SYDVKM. The CDR3 extends over 16 amino acids. The V end was cut by 6 bases, the J end by 0 bases, with 15 bases between. The CDR3 DNA reads TGTGCCAGCAGAACCCAGGGGCCCCGCTCTGGAAACACCATATATTTT. Amino acids: CASRTQGPRSGNTIYF.

This clonotype has a count of ten or more. The V and J genes are TRBV5-1 and TRBJ2-5; no clear D gene. Germline values: CDR1 SGHRS, CDR2 YFSETQ. The length of the CDR3 is 14 residues. The V and J ends lost 2 bases and 5 bases respectively, with 13 bases between them. CDR3 in amino acids: CASSLDFEEETQYF. CDR3 coding DNA: TGCGCCAGCAGCTTAGATTTCGAGGAGGAGACCCAGTACTTC.

The sample holds many counts of this clonotype. The chain uses TRBV3-1 and TRBJ2-1; D possibly matches TRBD1 or TRBD2 (5 bases each). V gave up 0 bases and J gave up 12 bases, with 21 bases separating them. The CDR3 spans 16 residues. Germline V gene lookup returns CDR1 LGHDT and CDR2 YNNKEL (reference sequence). CDR3 region: CASSQDLEGLRPTQFF. CDR3 DNA sequence: TGTGCCAGCAGCCAAGATCTTGAGGGGCTAAGGCCGACGCAGTTCTTC.

This clonotype was observed a handful of times. The chain has TRBV5-8 and TRBJ2-1; 8 nucleotides line up with TRBD2. Germline CDR1 is SGHTS and CDR2 is YDEGEE. After removal of 3 bases from V and 4 bases from J, the junction contained 12 bases not matched to a gene. CDR3 size: 17 residues. DNA of the CDR3: TGTGCCAGCAGCTATCCTTACCGACTAGCGAGTTACAATGAGCAGTTCTTC. Translating it yields CASSYPYRLASYNEQFF.

The V and J genes are TRBV7-9 and TRBJ2-2, with TRBD1 identical over 8 bases. Germline V gene sequence: CDR1 SEHNR, CDR2 FQNEAQ (reference sequence). J gave up 4 bases and V 6 bases, and 4 bases lay outside the gene matches. CDR3 length equals 14 residues. The CDR3 sequence is CASRLGQGTGELFF. CDR3 in DNA: TGTGCCAGCAGGCTCGGACAGGGCACCGGGGAGCTGTTTTTT.

Of note for this clonotype: A clone one base away is much larger, so this may be a read error. This chain links TRBV3-1 with TRBJ2-1; D is uncertain. From germline, CDR1 is LGHDT and CDR2 YNNKEL (reference sequence). This CDR3 comprises 13 residues. Trimming removed 4 bases at V and 10 bases at J, with 14 bases between. As DNA, the CDR3 is TGTGCCAGCAGCCGAATGAGCTCCTACGAGCAGTTCTTC. Protein: CASSRMSSYEQFF.

This clonotype was counted between two and nine times. The J gene is TRBJ1-6, the V gene TRBV9; TRBD1 might be the D (5 bases). Trimming removed 3 bases from V and 9 bases from J, with 13 bases in between. Per the germline V gene, CDR1 is SGDLS and CDR2 is YYNGEE. The CDR3 is 14 residues long. CDR3 amino acids: CASSARDHGSPLHF. CDR3 bases: TGTGCCAGCAGCGCCCGGGACCACGGTTCACCCCTCCACTTT. The whole variable domain, filled in from reference TRBV9 and TRBJ1-6, reads DSGVTQTPKHLITATGQRVTLRCSPRSGDLSVYWYQQSLDQGLQFLIQYYNGEERAKGNILERFSAQQFPDLHSELNLSSLELGDSALYFCASSARDHGSPLHFGNGTRLTVT.

This clonotype was observed a handful of times. The V and J genes are TRBV12-3 or TRBV12-4 and TRBJ1-4; 7 positions match TRBD1. The length of the CDR3 is 14 residues. The V gene end was trimmed by 3 bases and the J gene end by 8 bases; junction bases not matched to a gene: 6. The CDR3 nucleotides read TGTGCCAGCAGTTTGTCAAGGGGGCGGGAAAAACTGTTTTTT. Protein sequence: CASSLSRGREKLFF.

The table lists this clonotype with a few counts. The CDR3 DNA is TGTGCCAGCAGCCAAGATCGGACAGGGGTTGAGACCCAGTACTTC. It codes for CASSQDRTGVETQYF. J is TRBJ2-5 and V is TRBV3-1; 9 positions agree with TRBD1. V trimming: 0 bases; J trimming: 5 bases; junction bases outside the gene matches: 4. The CDR3 runs to 15 residues. Germline CDR1 reads LGHDT; CDR2 reads YNNKEL (reference sequence).

This clonotype was observed at least ten times. The J gene is TRBJ2-7, the V gene TRBV27; 8 bases are shared with TRBD2. CDR1 and CDR2 (germline): MNHEY, SMNVEV (reference sequence). The V and J ends lost 7 bases and 6 bases, in that order; junction bases with no gene match: 11. This CDR3 has 14 amino acids. CDR3 sequence reads: CASMTQREFREQYF. In nucleotides, the CDR3 is TGTGCCAGCATGACCCAGCGGGAGTTCCGCGAGCAGTACTTC.

This clonotype was recorded many times. The J gene is TRBJ1-2, the V gene TRBV28; maybe TRBD1 (5 bases). Between the trimmed V and J ends, which lost 9 bases and 4 bases, there was a span of 12 bases. CDR1 is MDHEN, CDR2 SYDVKM, per germline. This CDR3 comprises 12 residues. The CDR3 sequence: CASWQGFYGYTF. The CDR3 DNA reads TGTGCCAGTTGGCAGGGATTCTATGGCTACACCTTC.

This clonotype was seen at least ten times. The chain carries TRBV18 and TRBJ1-5, with TRBD1 matching 11 bases. V shed 6 bases, J shed 2 bases, and the junction held 3 bases outside the gene matches. Germline V gives CDR1 KGHSH, CDR2 LQKENI. This CDR3 is built from 15 residues. The CDR3 loop is CASSRDRGGNQPQHF. The CDR3 nucleotides are TGTGCCAGCTCGCGGGACAGGGGGGGCAATCAGCCCCAGCATTTT.

This clonotype was seen repeatedly, ten times or more. V gene TRBV5-1 combines with J gene TRBJ2-1; 12 bases are shared with TRBD2. The CDR3 has 17 amino acids. Germline CDR1 SGHRS, CDR2 YFSETQ. Losses at the gene ends were 0 bases for V and 1 base for J; bases not matched to a gene: 2. The CDR3 nucleotides read TGCGCCAGCAGCTTGGTTCTAGCGGGAGGGTCCTACAATGAGCAGTTCTTC. Translating gives CASSLVLAGGSYNEQFF.

This clonotype was found a few times. V usage is TRBV24-1 and J usage is TRBJ2-3, with D unclear. Germline V lookup: CDR1 KGHDR, CDR2 SFDVKD. CDR3 size: 14 residues. V was clipped by 7 bases and J by 0 bases, with 10 bases between them. CDR3 region: CATRGRLSTDTQYF. DNA for the CDR3: TGTGCCACCAGGGGTAGGCTCAGCACAGATACGCAGTATTTT.

This clonotype was seen at least ten times. The chain carries TRBV7-9 and TRBJ2-7, with 8 nucleotides matching TRBD2. The CDR3 sequence is 14 residues long. Germline V lookup: CDR1 SEHNR, CDR2 FQNEAQ (reference sequence). The V and J ends lost 5 bases and 5 bases, in that order; junction bases with no gene match: 8. The CDR3 coding sequence is TGTGCCAGCAGCCCGGCGGGGGGCGGCAACGAGCAGTACTTC. It encodes CASSPAGGGNEQYF. The variable domain in full, with the rest retrieved from reference TRBV7-9 and TRBJ2-7, is DTGVSQNPRHKITKRGQNVTFRCDPISEHNRLYWYRQTLGQGPEFLTYFQNEAQLEKSRLLSDRFSAERPKGSFSTLEIQRTEQGDSAMYLCASSPAGGGNEQYFGPGTRLTVT.

In its sample, this clonotype was seen many times. V gene TRBV28 combines with J gene TRBJ1-2, with a weak D call TRBD1 (5 bases). This CDR3 has 14 residues. Trimming cost V 6 bases and J 4 bases, with 15 bases left between them. Germline V gene sequence: CDR1 MDHEN, CDR2 SYDVKM. CDR3 in amino acids: CASSQGGQIYGYTF. The CDR3 DNA reads as TGTGCCAGCAGCCAGGGAGGACAAATCTATGGCTACACCTTC.

This clonotype was counted a single time. The V gene is TRBV6-2 or TRBV6-3, the J gene TRBJ2-1, with TRBD2 matching over 12 bases. The J call may not be correct, given that the DNA end is closer to TRBJ2-5. This CDR3 spans 15 amino acids. Germline V gene lookup returns CDR1 MNHEY and CDR2 SVGEGT. This CDR3 is CASSPPTSGRETQYF. CDR3 coding DNA: TGTGCCAGCAGTCCCCCGACTAGCGGGAGAGAGACCCAGTACTTC.